Given below is one T cell receptor (beta chain) in context. Antigen specificity is unknown. Generated by immunoSEQ multiplex PCR, the TCRdb table keeps only in-frame clones and is missing some. The sample lists about 100,000 clones, just over 85% occurring once. The CDR3 extends over 13 amino acids. Trimming took 3 bases from V and 6 from J, leaving 8 bases between them. Germline CDR1 reads LNHDA; CDR2 reads SQIVND (reference sequence). These data belong to a study of T cell responses to AZD1222 COVID-19 vaccine. Study-wide context: Doses given second, at about 4 or about 12 weeks, were pooled. Study-wide results and caveats: Among AZD1222 vaccinees, only six were seropositive at baseline. Females outnumbered males among donors, who were mostly white British; clonal diversity was possibly underestimated. Unmutated variant regions reportedly attract nearly half of all spike-specific TCRs.

The sequencing here drew on peripheral blood, taken on day 0 of AZD1222 vaccination. This clonotype originated in an adult in good health. The V gene is TRBV19, the J gene TRBJ2-2; no firm D call. Here the CDR3 DNA reads TGTGCCAGTAGTATTCAAGGGCCCGGGGAGCTGTTTTTT. Residues: CASSIQGPGELFF.